These 26 T cell receptor beta chains came from one sample sequenced in a study of T cell responses to AZD1222 COVID-19 vaccine. Sequenced by immunoSEQ multiplex PCR; TCRdb stores in-frame clones only, minus some. The data contain around 160,000 clones, 80% to 85% of them seen just once; the ten biggest clones take up 4.1%. The sample was peripheral blood, taken on day 0 of MenACWY control vaccination. The origin of the receptors is an adult in good health.

This clone was observed a handful of times. The same CDR3 arises from other DNA sequences in this sample as well. V is TRBV9 and J is TRBJ2-7; 12 bases are a match to TRBD2. V was clipped by 3 bases and J by 1 base; unmatched bases: 2. The CDR3 runs to 15 residues. Germline CDR1 reads SGDLS; CDR2 reads YYNGEE. The CDR3 nucleotides are TGTGCCAGCAGCGCAACTAGCGGGGGGTCCTACGAGCAGTACTTC. Residues: CASSATSGGSYEQYF.

The chain couples TRBV7-4 to TRBJ1-4; D unresolved. The CDR3 spans 17 residues. Germline lookup yields CDR1 SGHVT and CDR2 SQSDAQ. Trimming cost V 3 bases and J 8 bases, with 22 bases left between them. The CDR3 loop is CASSFWREVPGREKLFF. Here the CDR3 DNA reads TGTGCCAGCAGCTTTTGGCGGGAGGTACCTGGTAGGGAAAAACTGTTTTTT.

This clone was seen a handful of times. CDR3 region: CASSELENTEAFF. CDR3 nucleotide sequence: TGTGCCAGCAGTGAGTTAGAGAACACTGAAGCTTTCTTT. The chain links TRBV2 to TRBJ1-1; D is unclear. V lost 3 bases and J lost 1, with 6 bases in between. This CDR3 has 13 amino acids. Germline V gene data show CDR1 as SNHLY and CDR2 as FYNNEI.

The chain couples TRBV7-3 to TRBJ2-2; 7 nucleotides line up with TRBD2. Germline lookup yields CDR1 SGHTA and CDR2 FQGTGA. Losses at the gene ends were 0 bases for V and 5 bases for J; bases not matched to a gene: 0. The CDR3 is made up of 14 amino acids. CDR3 sequence: CASSLTGGTGELFF. The CDR3 coding sequence is TGTGCCAGCAGCTTAACGGGGGGGACCGGGGAGCTGTTTTTT. The entire variable domain, with the rest obtained from reference TRBV7-3 and TRBJ2-2, is as follows: GAGVSQTPSNKVTEKGKYVELRCDPISGHTALYWYRQSLGQGPEFLIYFQGTGAADDSGLPNDRFFAVRPEGSVSTLKIQRTERGDSAVYLCASSLTGGTGELFFGEGSRLTVL.

This chain uses TRBV6-5 with TRBJ1-4; 8 bases map to TRBD1. With 6 bases clipped from V and 2 bases from J, the junction kept 5 bases outside the gene matches. The CDR3 is made up of 15 amino acids. In germline, CDR1 is MNHEY, CDR2 SVGAGI. For the CDR3, the DNA is TGTGCCAGCAGGACCAGACAGGGGACTAATGAAAAACTGTTTTTT. It codes for CASRTRQGTNEKLFF.

The chain uses TRBV7-9 and TRBJ1-3; unclear D gene. The CDR3 contains 13 residues. The germline CDR1 and CDR2 sequences are SEHNR and FQNEAQ (reference sequence). V lost 3 bases, J lost 0 bases, and 3 bases lay in between. The CDR3 DNA is TGTGCCAGCAGCTTGACCTCTGGAAACACCATATATTTT. Amino acid sequence: CASSLTSGNTIYF.

This clone has only one observation. The rearrangement uses TRBV4-1 and TRBJ1-4; D uncertain. CDR1 is MGHRA and CDR2 is YSYEKL in the germline V gene. The CDR3 is 15 residues long. With 5 bases removed from V and 6 bases from J, the gap between germline ends came to 16 bases. The CDR3 coding sequence is TGCGCCAGCAGCGCTCCGGGAATGGGCGATGAAAAACTGTTTTTT. It codes for CASSAPGMGDEKLFF.

The chain has TRBV7-7 and TRBJ2-7; D possibly corresponds to TRBD1 (5 bases). Germline V gives CDR1 SSHAT, CDR2 FNYEAQ (reference sequence). Trimming removed 4 bases from V and 7 bases from J, with 14 bases in between. This CDR3 is 13 amino acids long. The CDR3 here is CASSSDSYGEQYF. For the CDR3, the DNA is TGTGCCAGCAGCTCCGACAGTTACGGGGAGCAGTACTTC. Based on the CDR3 plus reference TRBV7-7 and TRBJ2-7, the full variable domain is GAGVSQSPRYKVTKRGQDVTLRCDPISSHATLYWYQQALGQGPEFLTYFNYEAQPDKSGLPSDRFSAERPEGSISTLTIQRTEQRDSAMYRCASSSDSYGEQYFGPGTRLTVT.

This clone was picked up a small number of times. V gene TRBV25-1 combines with J gene TRBJ2-4; perhaps D is TRBD1 or TRBD2 (5 bases each). The CDR3 is 14 amino acids. CDR1 is MGHDK and CDR2 is SYGVNS in the germline V gene. The germline V and J ends were trimmed by 2 bases and 3 bases, with 8 bases remaining between them. The CDR3 is CASSEEGSKNIQYF. CDR3 DNA: TGTGCCAGCAGTGAAGAGGGGAGCAAAAACATTCAGTACTTC.

This clone was found once. The V call is TRBV19, the J call TRBJ1-2; 8 bases are a match to TRBD1. Germline V CDR1 and CDR2: LNHDA, SQIVND (reference sequence). The CDR3 covers 13 residues. The J segment lost 11 bases and the V segment lost 3 bases, leaving 8 bases of the junction unmatched. The CDR3 protein is CASSIQGARVYTF. CDR3 nucleotide sequence: TGTGCCAGTAGTATCCAGGGGGCGAGGGTATACACCTTC.

The chain couples TRBV7-3 to TRBJ2-5; the match to TRBD2 covers 11 bases. Germline V gene lookup returns CDR1 SGHTA and CDR2 FQGTGA. The CDR3 spans 14 residues. V shed 5 bases and J 5 bases; nucleotides not matched to a gene: 4. In DNA form, the CDR3 reads TGTGCCAGCAGCATTAGCGGGGGGGCGGAGACCCAGTACTTC. Protein product: CASSISGGAETQYF. The full variable domain, its missing parts supplied by reference TRBV7-3 and TRBJ2-5, is GAGVSQTPSNKVTEKGKYVELRCDPISGHTALYWYRQSLGQGPEFLIYFQGTGAADDSGLPNDRFFAVRPEGSVSTLKIQRTERGDSAVYLCASSISGGAETQYFGPGTRLLVL.

In this sample, this clone turned up a few times. The CDR3 protein is CASSTDMGRGGYTF. CDR3 coding DNA: TGTGCCAGCAGTACCGACATGGGTCGAGGTGGCTACACCTTC. This rearrangement joins TRBV2 to TRBJ1-2; D is unresolved. The CDR3 covers 14 residues. Germline CDR1 SNHLY, CDR2 FYNNEI. V was clipped by 5 bases and J by 7 bases, with 17 bases between them.

The chain couples TRBV2 to TRBJ1-1; D unresolved. Germline CDR1 is SNHLY and CDR2 is FYNNEI. The germline V and J ends were trimmed by 2 bases and 4 bases, with 2 bases remaining between them. This CDR3 comprises 11 residues. The CDR3 DNA is TGTGCCAGCAGTGAATTCACTGAAGCTTTCTTT. Protein: CASSEFTEAFF.

V usage is TRBV11-2 and J usage is TRBJ1-2; D is possibly TRBD1 (5 bases). V lost 3 bases and J lost 2, with 10 bases in between. The V gene's germline CDR1 is SGHAT and CDR2 FQNNGV. CDR3 length equals 14 residues. This CDR3 is CASSLGGGNYGYTF. CDR3 sequence (DNA): TGTGCCAGCAGCTTGGGGGGAGGGAACTATGGCTACACCTTC. Supplemented by reference TRBV11-2 and TRBJ1-2, the full variable domain reads EAGVAQSPRYKIIEKRQSVAFWCNPISGHATLYWYQQILGQGPKLLIQFQNNGVVDDSQLPKDRFSAERLKGVDSTLKIQPAKLEDSAVYLCASSLGGGNYGYTFGSGTRLTVV.

This chain links TRBV5-5 with TRBJ2-2; 10 bases agree with TRBD2. Germline trimming cut 6 bases from V and 2 bases from J; bases unmatched to any gene: 4. From germline, CDR1 is SGHKS and CDR2 YYEKEE (reference sequence). This CDR3 spans 15 amino acids. The CDR3 nucleotides read TGTGCCAGCAACCTAGCGGGGGCCAACACCGGGGAGCTGTTTTTT. This translates into CASNLAGANTGELFF. The complete variable domain, with remaining parts taken from reference TRBV5-5 and TRBJ2-2, reads DAGVTQSPTHLIKTRGQQVTLRCSPISGHKSVSWYQQVLGQGPQFIFQYYEKEERGRGNFPDRFSARQFPNYSSELNVNALLLGDSALYLCASNLAGANTGELFFGEGSRLTVL.

In its sample, this clone was seen a few times. In DNA form, the CDR3 reads TGCGCCAGCAGCCGCGAAGTAGGGTTTAACCGAAATGGCTACACCTTC. It translates to CASSREVGFNRNGYTF. This chain joins TRBV4-1 and TRBJ1-2; no reliable D call. The CDR3 is made up of 16 amino acids. CDR1 is MGHRA and CDR2 is YSYEKL in the germline V gene. V lost 4 bases to trimming and J lost 6 bases, with 21 bases between them.

The rearrangement links TRBV25-1 to TRBJ2-7, with TRBD2 identical over 8 bases. The V gene's germline CDR1 is MGHDK and CDR2 SYGVNS. Trimming removed 3 bases from V and 3 bases from J; junction bases left unmatched: 4. This CDR3 contains 14 residues. The CDR3: CASSDGAGGYEQYV. The CDR3 DNA sequence: TGTGCCAGCAGTGATGGGGCGGGGGGCTACGAGCAGTACGTC.

J is TRBJ2-5 and V is TRBV11-2, with no clear D. The CDR3 length is 14 residues. V was trimmed by 1 base and J by 5 bases, leaving 11 bases between them. In germline, CDR1 is SGHAT, CDR2 FQNNGV. The CDR3, as DNA: TGTGCCAGCAGCTTAGTTCTTCCTACTGAGACCCAGTACTTC. Translating gives CASSLVLPTETQYF.

The rearrangement uses TRBV6-5 and TRBJ1-2, with a tentative D call TRBD1 (6 bases). This CDR3 is 15 amino acids long. The V end was cut by 7 bases, the J end by 3 bases, with 18 bases between. From germline, CDR1 is MNHEY and CDR2 SVGAGI. CDR3 nucleotide sequence: TGTGCCAGCACCCTAGACCGGGACACAGACTATGGCTACACCTTC. It is translated as CASTLDRDTDYGYTF.

The V call is TRBV7-9, the J call TRBJ1-4, with no clear D. The CDR3 is 18 amino acids. V was pared by 6 bases and J by 0 bases, with 20 bases between. Looked up from germline, CDR1 is SEHNR and CDR2 is FQNEAQ (reference sequence). CDR3 protein: CASRLTRTSEATNEKLFF. DNA of the CDR3: TGTGCCAGCAGACTAACTCGGACCTCTGAGGCAACTAATGAAAAACTGTTTTTT.

The chain links TRBV7-7 to TRBJ2-5; either TRBD1 or TRBD2 may fit D (7 bases each). The germline V gene has CDR1 SSHAT and CDR2 FNYEAQ (reference sequence). Between the trimmed V and J ends, which lost 5 bases and 4 bases, there was a span of 11 bases. The length of the CDR3 is 13 residues. CDR3 nucleotides: TGTGCCAGCAGCCAGGGGGGGTCAGAGACCCAGTACTTC. Translating it yields CASSQGGSETQYF.

This clone was recorded only once. CDR3 sequence: CASYGQGGQPQHF. CDR3 bases: TGTGCCAGCTATGGACAGGGGGGTCAGCCCCAGCATTTT. This chain links TRBV6-5 with TRBJ1-5; 10 positions match TRBD1. Germline V gene data show CDR1 as MNHEY and CDR2 as SVGAGI. CDR3 size: 13 residues. V lost 8 bases, J lost 6 bases, and 4 bases stayed unmatched.

This chain joins TRBV2 and TRBJ2-1; maybe TRBD1 (7 bases). CDR3 length: 12 amino acids. V lost 6 bases to trimming and J lost 7 bases, with 10 bases between them. Germline values: CDR1 SNHLY, CDR2 FYNNEI. The chain's CDR3 is CASRAGGNEQFF. CDR3 coding DNA: TGTGCCAGCAGGGCAGGGGGGAATGAGCAGTTCTTC.

The V and J genes are TRBV11-3 and TRBJ2-2, with D uncertain. This CDR3 comprises 13 residues. The germline CDR1 and CDR2 sequences are SGHNT and YENEEA. V dropped 3 bases and J dropped 6 bases, with 8 bases sitting between them. Written as DNA, the CDR3 is TGTGCCAGCAGCTTGTCCCCCCCCGGGGAGCTGTTTTTT. Its translation: CASSLSPPGELFF.

V and J are TRBV12-5 and TRBJ2-3; D might be TRBD2 (6 bases). In germline, CDR1 is LGHNT, CDR2 FRNRAP. The V and J ends lost 3 bases and 0 bases respectively, with 10 bases between them. The CDR3 length is 15 residues. DNA of the CDR3: TGTGCTAGTGGTTTCGGACTAACTAGCACAGATACGCAGTATTTT. Its translation is CASGFGLTSTDTQYF.

This chain connects TRBV28 to TRBJ1-2; no definite D call. The germline CDR1 and CDR2 sequences are MDHEN and SYDVKM. V dropped 6 bases and J dropped 3 bases, with 14 bases sitting between them. The CDR3 length is 14 residues. The CDR3 DNA is TGTGCCAGCAGCCTGCAGCCGCAGTACTATGGCTACACCTTC. It is translated as CASSLQPQYYGYTF.